This record looks at one TCR beta chain sequence and its context. With 4 bases clipped from V and 6 bases from J, the junction kept 8 bases outside the gene matches. The CDR3 length is 15 residues. Germline lookup yields CDR1 LNHDA and CDR2 SQIVND (reference sequence). This record belongs to a study of blood T cell repertoires in COVID-19. This table comes from immunoSEQ multiplex PCR, and its TCRdb copy is limited to in-frame clones, with some not included. The sample includes some 260,000 clones, nearly 90% of them seen just once. V is TRBV19 and J is TRBJ2-2; the match to TRBD1 covers 7 bases. This receptor was identified in a woman in her 30s with acute or convalescent COVID-19. Source material: peripheral blood. The DNA of the CDR3 is TGTGCCAGTAGTACCGGGACAGTCGTGGCCGGGGAGCTGTTTTTT. Protein: CASSTGTVVAGELFF.